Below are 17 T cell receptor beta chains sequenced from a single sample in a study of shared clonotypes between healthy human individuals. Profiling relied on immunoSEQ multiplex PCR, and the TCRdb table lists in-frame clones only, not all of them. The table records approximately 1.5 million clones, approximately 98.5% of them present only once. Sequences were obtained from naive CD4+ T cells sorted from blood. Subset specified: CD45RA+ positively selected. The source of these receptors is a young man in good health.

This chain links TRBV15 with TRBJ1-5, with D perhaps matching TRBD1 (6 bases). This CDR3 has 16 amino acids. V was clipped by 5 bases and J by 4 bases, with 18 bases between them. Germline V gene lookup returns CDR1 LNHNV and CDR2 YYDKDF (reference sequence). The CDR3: CATSAGGGPRNQPQHF. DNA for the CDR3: TGTGCCACCAGCGCGGGAGGGGGGCCGAGGAATCAGCCCCAGCATTTT.

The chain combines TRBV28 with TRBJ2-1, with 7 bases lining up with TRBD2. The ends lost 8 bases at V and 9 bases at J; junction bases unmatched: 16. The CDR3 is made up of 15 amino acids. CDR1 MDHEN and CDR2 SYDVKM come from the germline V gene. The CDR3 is CASDGRWGGSREQFF. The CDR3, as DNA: TGTGCCAGCGACGGGAGGTGGGGCGGGAGCCGTGAGCAGTTCTTC.

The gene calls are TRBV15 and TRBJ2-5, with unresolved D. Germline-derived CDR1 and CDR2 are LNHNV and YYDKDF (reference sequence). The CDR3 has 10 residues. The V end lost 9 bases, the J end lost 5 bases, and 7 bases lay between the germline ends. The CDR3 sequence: CATGRETQYF. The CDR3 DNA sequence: TGTGCCACGGGTCGGGAGACCCAGTACTTC.

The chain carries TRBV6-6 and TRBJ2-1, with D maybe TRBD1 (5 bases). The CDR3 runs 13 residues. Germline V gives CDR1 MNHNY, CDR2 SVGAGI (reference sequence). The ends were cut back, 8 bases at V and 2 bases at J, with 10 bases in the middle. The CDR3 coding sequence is TGTGCCAGCGTGCAGGGTGCCTACAATGAGCAGTTCTTC. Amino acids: CASVQGAYNEQFF.

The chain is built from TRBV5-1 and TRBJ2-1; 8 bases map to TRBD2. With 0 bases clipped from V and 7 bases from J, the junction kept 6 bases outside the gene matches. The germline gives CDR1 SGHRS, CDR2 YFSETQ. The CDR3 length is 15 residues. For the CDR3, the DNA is TGCGCCAGCAGCTTGGAGCCGGGAGGGCTGAATGAGCAGTTCTTC. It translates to CASSLEPGGLNEQFF.

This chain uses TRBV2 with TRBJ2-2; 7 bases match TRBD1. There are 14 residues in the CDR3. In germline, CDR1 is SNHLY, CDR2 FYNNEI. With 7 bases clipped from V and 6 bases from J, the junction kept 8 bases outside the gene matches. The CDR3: CASKKGAGPGELFF. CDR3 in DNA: TGTGCCAGCAAGAAGGGGGCGGGTCCCGGGGAGCTGTTTTTT. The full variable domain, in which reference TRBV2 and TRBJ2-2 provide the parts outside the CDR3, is EPEVTQTPSHQVTQMGQEVILRCVPISNHLYFYWYRQILGQKVEFLVSFYNNEISEKSEIFDDQFSVERPDGSNFTLKIRSTKLEDSAMYFCASKKGAGPGELFFGEGSRLTVL.

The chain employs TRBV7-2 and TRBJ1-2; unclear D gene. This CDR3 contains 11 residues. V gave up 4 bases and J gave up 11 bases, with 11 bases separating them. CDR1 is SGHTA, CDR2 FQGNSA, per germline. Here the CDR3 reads CASSSGVGYTF. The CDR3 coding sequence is TGTGCCAGCAGCTCGGGAGTTGGGTACACCTTC.

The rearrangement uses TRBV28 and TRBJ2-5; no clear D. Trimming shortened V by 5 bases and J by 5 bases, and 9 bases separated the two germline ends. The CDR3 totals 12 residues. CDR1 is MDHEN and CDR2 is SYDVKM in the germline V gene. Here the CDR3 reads CASSGPLETQYF. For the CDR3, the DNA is TGTGCCAGCAGTGGACCGCTGGAGACCCAGTACTTC. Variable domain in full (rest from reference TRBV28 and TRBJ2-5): DVKVTQSSRYLVKRTGEKVFLECVQDMDHENMFWYRQDPGLGLRLIYFSYDVKMKEKGDIPEGYSVSREKKERFSLILESASTNQTSMYLCASSGPLETQYFGPGTRLLVL.

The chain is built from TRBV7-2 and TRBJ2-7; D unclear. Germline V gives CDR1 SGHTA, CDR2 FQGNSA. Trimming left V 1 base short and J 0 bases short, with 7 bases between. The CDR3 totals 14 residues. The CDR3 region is CASSLETLSYEQYF. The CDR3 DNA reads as TGTGCCAGCAGCTTAGAGACCCTCTCCTACGAGCAGTACTTC.

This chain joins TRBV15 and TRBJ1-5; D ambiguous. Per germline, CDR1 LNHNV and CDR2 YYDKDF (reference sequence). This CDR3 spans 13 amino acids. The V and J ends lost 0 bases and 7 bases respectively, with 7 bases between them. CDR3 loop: CATSRDIAQPQHF. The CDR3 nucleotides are TGTGCCACCAGCAGAGATATAGCACAGCCCCAGCATTTT.

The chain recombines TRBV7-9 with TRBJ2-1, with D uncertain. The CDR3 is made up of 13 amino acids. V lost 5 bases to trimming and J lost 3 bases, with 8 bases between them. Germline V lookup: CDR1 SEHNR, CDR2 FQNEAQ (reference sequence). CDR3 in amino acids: CASSRTDYNEQFF. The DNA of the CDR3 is TGTGCCAGCAGCCGGACGGACTACAATGAGCAGTTCTTC. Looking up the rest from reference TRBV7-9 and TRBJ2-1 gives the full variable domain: DTGVSQNPRHKITKRGQNVTFRCDPISEHNRLYWYRQTLGQGPEFLTYFQNEAQLEKSRLLSDRFSAERPKGSFSTLEIQRTEQGDSAMYLCASSRTDYNEQFFGPGTRLTVL.

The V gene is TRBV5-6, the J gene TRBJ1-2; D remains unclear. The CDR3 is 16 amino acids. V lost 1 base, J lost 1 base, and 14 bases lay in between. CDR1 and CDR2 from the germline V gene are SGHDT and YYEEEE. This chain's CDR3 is CASSLFGLTINYGYTF. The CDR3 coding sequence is TGTGCCAGCAGCTTGTTTGGGTTGACGATTAACTATGGCTACACCTTC.

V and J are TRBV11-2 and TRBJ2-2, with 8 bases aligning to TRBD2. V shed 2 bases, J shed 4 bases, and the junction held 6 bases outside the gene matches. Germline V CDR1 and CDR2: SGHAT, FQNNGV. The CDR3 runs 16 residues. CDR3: CASSLQSSGSTGELFF. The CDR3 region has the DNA TGTGCCAGCAGCTTACAGTCCAGCGGGAGCACCGGGGAGCTGTTTTTT.

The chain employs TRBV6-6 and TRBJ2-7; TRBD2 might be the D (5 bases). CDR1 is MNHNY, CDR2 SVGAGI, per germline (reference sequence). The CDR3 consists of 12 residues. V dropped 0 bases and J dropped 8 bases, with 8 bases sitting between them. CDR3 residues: CASSYSLTKQYF. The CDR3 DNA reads TGTGCCAGCAGTTACTCCCTGACTAAGCAGTACTTC.

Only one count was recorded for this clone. CDR3 DNA: TGTGCCAGTAGCCTCAGGACGGGCGGGGAGCTGTTTTTT. Translated, it gives CASSLRTGGELFF. The chain joins TRBV19 to TRBJ2-2, with D hard to call. V gave up 6 bases and J gave up 7 bases, with 12 bases separating them. The germline gives CDR1 LNHDA, CDR2 SQIVND (reference sequence). CDR3 size: 13 residues.

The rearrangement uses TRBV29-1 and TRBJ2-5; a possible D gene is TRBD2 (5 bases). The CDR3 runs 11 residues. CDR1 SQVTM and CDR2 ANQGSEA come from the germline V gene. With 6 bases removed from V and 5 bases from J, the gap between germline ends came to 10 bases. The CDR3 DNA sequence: TGCAGCGTCACTCCGGGGGAGACCCAGTACTTC. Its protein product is CSVTPGETQYF. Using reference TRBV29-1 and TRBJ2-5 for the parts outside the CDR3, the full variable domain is SAVISQKPSRDICQRGTSLTIQCQVDSQVTMMFWYRQQPGQSLTLIATANQGSEATYESGFVIDKFPISRPNLTFSTLTVSNMSPEDSSIYLCSVTPGETQYFGPGTRLLVL.

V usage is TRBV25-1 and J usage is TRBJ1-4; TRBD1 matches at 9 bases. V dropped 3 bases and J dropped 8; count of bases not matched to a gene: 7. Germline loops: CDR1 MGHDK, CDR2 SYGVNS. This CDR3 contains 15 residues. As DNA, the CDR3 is TGTGCCAGCAGTGATCCGGGACAGGGACACGAAAAACTGTTTTTT. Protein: CASSDPGQGHEKLFF.